These 28 T cell receptor beta chains came from one sample sequenced in a study of cytomegalovirus exposure and HLA in healthy donors. PCR involved 60 Vbeta and 13 Jbeta primers. Generated by immunoSEQ multiplex PCR, the TCRdb table keeps only in-frame clones and is missing some. This table holds about 160,000 clones, almost 80% found once. Sequences were obtained from PBMCs. The receptors here all came from a man between 25 and 39 years old in good health and CMV-seronegative.

This clone showed up just once. This chain connects TRBV7-2 to TRBJ1-5, with TRBD1 matching 11 bases. CDR1 SGHTA and CDR2 FQGNSA come from the germline V gene. The junction had 3 bases not matched to a gene; V was cut back by 5 bases and J by 3 bases. The CDR3 spans 15 residues. CDR3 in DNA: TGTGCCAGCAGCAGGACAGGGGGCCTCAATCAGCCCCAGCATTTT. Protein: CASSRTGGLNQPQHF. The whole variable domain, remainder taken from reference TRBV7-2 and TRBJ1-5, is GAGVSQSPSNKVTEKGKDVELRCDPISGHTALYWYRQSLGQGLEFLIYFQGNSAPDKSGLPSDRFSAERTGGSVSTLTIQRTQQEDSAVYLCASSRTGGLNQPQHFGDGTRLSIL.

The rearrangement joins TRBV7-2 to TRBJ2-5; TRBD2 aligns across 7 bases. CDR1 SGHTA and CDR2 FQGNSA come from the germline V gene. V shed 5 bases, J shed 2 bases, and the junction held 5 bases outside the gene matches. This CDR3 has 14 residues. The CDR3 is CASSPGLPQETQYF. DNA of the CDR3: TGTGCCAGCAGCCCGGGACTACCACAAGAGACCCAGTACTTC.

This clone was detected once. V is TRBV28 and J is TRBJ1-4, with TRBD1 matching 8 bases. J was trimmed by 8 bases and V by 7 bases; bases with no gene match: 12. There are 15 residues in the CDR3. In germline, CDR1 is MDHEN, CDR2 SYDVKM. The CDR3 region has the DNA TGTGCCAGCAATGGAGCGGGGACAGGCGAGGAAAAACTGTTTTTT. Its protein is CASNGAGTGEEKLFF.

The V gene is TRBV6-5, the J gene TRBJ1-1; D possibly corresponds to TRBD1 (5 bases). CDR1 and CDR2 from the germline V gene are MNHEY and SVGAGI. The CDR3 consists of 11 residues. Trimming pared 7 bases from V and 5 bases from J, leaving 8 bases between. CDR3 nucleotide sequence: TGTGCCAGCACAGGGCTGACTGAAGCTTTCTTT. Translating gives CASTGLTEAFF.

The chain couples TRBV7-9 to TRBJ2-3, with D possibly being TRBD2 (5 bases). Trimming left V 5 bases short and J 2 bases short, with 14 bases between. Germline lookup yields CDR1 SEHNR and CDR2 FQNEAQ (reference sequence). This CDR3 has 15 amino acids. The CDR3 spells CASSHDYSPTDTQYF. As DNA, the CDR3 is TGTGCCAGCAGCCACGACTATAGTCCCACAGATACGCAGTATTTT.

The chain is built from TRBV5-1 and TRBJ1-1, with 11 bases aligning to TRBD1. Germline V CDR1 and CDR2: SGHRS, YFSETQ. CDR3 length: 12 amino acids. The V and J ends lost 7 bases and 5 bases, in that order; junction bases with no gene match: 1. The CDR3 DNA reads as TGCGCCAGCGGGGACAGGGGGACTGAAGCTTTCTTT. Translation gives CASGDRGTEAFF.

V usage is TRBV5-1 and J usage is TRBJ2-2, with TRBD2 identical over 12 bases. V lost 4 bases and J lost 5; bases outside the gene matches: 24. Per germline, CDR1 SGHRS and CDR2 YFSETQ. This CDR3 contains 22 residues. The CDR3 loop is CASSPRYIAGTSGPRSTGELFF. CDR3 coding DNA: TGCGCCAGCAGCCCGCGTTACATAGCCGGGACTAGCGGGCCGAGGTCAACCGGGGAGCTGTTTTTT.

In its sample, this clone was seen a few times. The V and J genes are TRBV5-5 and TRBJ2-1; 8 bases fit TRBD2. J gave up 4 bases and V 4 bases, and 4 bases lay outside the gene matches. From germline, CDR1 is SGHKS and CDR2 YYEKEE (reference sequence). CDR3 length equals 14 residues. This chain's CDR3 is CASSISSGYNEQFF. The CDR3 bases are TGTGCCAGCAGCATATCTAGCGGGTACAATGAGCAGTTCTTC.

V usage is TRBV11-2 and J usage is TRBJ1-4; 8 nucleotides agree with TRBD1. The CDR3 is 14 amino acids. J gave up 8 bases and V 7 bases, and 9 bases lay outside the gene matches. Germline CDR1 is SGHAT and CDR2 is FQNNGV. Here the CDR3 DNA reads TGTGCCAGCAAGCCACAGGGGGTAGGGGAAAAACTGTTTTTT. Residues: CASKPQGVGEKLFF.

The rearrangement uses TRBV27 and TRBJ2-1, with 12 nucleotides matching TRBD2. This CDR3 contains 15 residues. V was clipped by 5 bases and J by 7 bases; unmatched bases: 6. Germline CDR1 MNHEY, CDR2 SMNVEV (reference sequence). CDR3 nucleotides: TGTGCCAGCAGTCCCTGGACTAGCGGGGTGAATGAGCAGTTCTTC. It is translated as CASSPWTSGVNEQFF.

V gene TRBV29-1 combines with J gene TRBJ2-1; D ambiguous. V lost 2 bases to trimming and J lost 7 bases, with 18 bases between them. Germline assignment: CDR1 SQVTM and CDR2 ANQGSEA. The CDR3 length is 15 residues. The CDR3 sequence: CSVELPRGSMNEQFF. DNA of the CDR3: TGCAGCGTTGAACTCCCCCGAGGTAGCATGAATGAGCAGTTCTTC.

Concerning this clone: Compared with germline, one end of the junction differs, possibly owing to a read error. The sample contains more than one DNA sequence encoding this CDR3. The V gene is TRBV18, the J gene TRBJ2-2; perhaps TRBD2 as D (5 bases). CDR3 length: 15 residues. Germline values: CDR1 KGHSH, CDR2 LQKENI. The CDR3 DNA reads as TGTGCCAGCTCACCACAAAGCGGTAGCACCGGAGAGCTGTTTTTT. Protein: CASSPQSGSTGELFF.

The chain joins TRBV7-2 to TRBJ2-1, with a possible D match to TRBD2 (7 bases). Trimming removed 5 bases from V and 5 bases from J, with 22 bases in between. CDR3 size: 17 residues. The germline V gene has CDR1 SGHTA and CDR2 FQGNSA. The CDR3 coding sequence is TGTGCCAGCAGCCCCTCTCGGGGGGCGGGGTCCCACAATGAGCAGTTCTTC. It encodes CASSPSRGAGSHNEQFF.

This chain joins TRBV5-8 and TRBJ1-1; D uncertain. Per germline, CDR1 SGHTS and CDR2 YDEGEE. V lost 2 bases, J lost 0 bases, and 8 bases lay in between. The CDR3 runs 14 residues. CDR3 coding DNA: TGTGCCAGCAGCTTATTCAGGATGAACACTGAAGCTTTCTTT. This translates into CASSLFRMNTEAFF.

This clone has a handful of counts. V gene TRBV28 combines with J gene TRBJ2-1; 8 nucleotides match TRBD1. Unmatched junction bases numbered 7, after V lost 6 bases and J lost 6 bases. Germline assignment: CDR1 MDHEN and CDR2 SYDVKM. CDR3 size: 14 residues. The CDR3 DNA follows: TGTGCCAGCAGCTCCGGGACAGGACGCAATGAGCAGTTCTTC. Translated: CASSSGTGRNEQFF.

The chain couples TRBV6-6 to TRBJ2-1; D gene ambiguous. From germline, CDR1 is MNHNY and CDR2 SVGAGI (reference sequence). V shed 8 bases and J shed 6 bases, with 11 bases lying between them. The CDR3 is 12 amino acids. The CDR3 sequence: CASHQTSNEQFF. The CDR3 DNA reads as TGTGCCAGCCACCAAACGAGCAATGAGCAGTTCTTC.

The chain joins TRBV10-2 to TRBJ1-6, with TRBD1 as a possible D gene (6 bases). V lost 3 bases to trimming and J lost 9 bases, with 21 bases between them. The CDR3 sequence is 17 residues long. In germline, CDR1 is WSHSY, CDR2 SAAADI. The CDR3 bases are TGCGCCAGCAGTGATCAGGGGAAGGGTGATATGGGTTCACCCCTCCACTTT. Encoded protein: CASSDQGKGDMGSPLHF.

The V and J genes are TRBV7-3 and TRBJ2-2; tentative D call: TRBD2 (5 bases). The CDR3 totals 17 residues. Germline V CDR1 and CDR2: SGHTA, FQGTGA. V lost 5 bases to trimming and J lost 0 bases, with 16 bases between them. Here the CDR3 reads CASSPPSGQANTGELFF. The CDR3 region has the DNA TGTGCCAGCAGCCCACCCAGCGGCCAGGCGAACACCGGGGAGCTGTTTTTT.

The rearrangement joins TRBV28 to TRBJ2-7; D gene unclear. Germline V gene sequence: CDR1 MDHEN, CDR2 SYDVKM. The CDR3 covers 15 residues. V was cut by 5 bases and J by 0 bases, with 14 bases left in between. The CDR3 DNA sequence: TGTGCCAGCAGTCTGCCCGGCGGAAGCTCCTACGAGCAGTACTTC. Residues: CASSLPGGSSYEQYF.

V is TRBV28 and J is TRBJ2-7, with a possible D match to TRBD1 (5 bases). This CDR3 has 13 amino acids. V lost 10 bases and J lost 7, with 20 bases in between. Germline CDR1 and CDR2: MDHEN and SYDVKM. CDR3 bases: TGTGCCAACCAGGACAACACCAGGAAAGAGCAGTACTTC. Protein: CANQDNTRKEQYF.

In its sample, this clone was seen once. This rearrangement joins TRBV27 to TRBJ1-5; 7 bases align to TRBD1. Germline V gives CDR1 MNHEY, CDR2 SMNVEV (reference sequence). The CDR3 has 13 residues. V shed 4 bases and J 11 bases; nucleotides not matched to a gene: 8. CDR3 DNA sequence: TGTGCCAGCAGTTCGCCCGGGACAGCGGCCCAGCATTTT. It specifies CASSSPGTAAQHF.

The J gene is TRBJ2-5, the V gene TRBV5-6, with D maybe TRBD1 (5 bases). This CDR3 has 13 amino acids. Trimming stripped 4 bases from V and 2 bases from J, with 9 bases between. In germline, CDR1 is SGHDT, CDR2 YYEEEE. The CDR3 DNA reads as TGTGCCAGCAGCGGGGCACGGCAAGAGACCCAGTACTTC. It yields the protein CASSGARQETQYF. Using reference TRBV5-6 and TRBJ2-5 for the parts outside the CDR3, the full variable domain is DAGVTQSPTHLIKTRGQQVTLRCSPKSGHDTVSWYQQALGQGPQFIFQYYEEEERQRGNFPDRFSGHQFPNYSSELNVNALLLGDSALYLCASSGARQETQYFGPGTRLLVL.

Only a few counts were recorded for this clone. The chain links TRBV7-2 to TRBJ1-4, with D maybe TRBD1 (5 bases). Per the germline V gene, CDR1 is SGHTA and CDR2 is FQGNSA. The CDR3 is 15 residues long. The V end was cut by 6 bases, the J end by 0 bases, with 11 bases between. This chain's CDR3 is CASSLMTATNEKLFF. For the CDR3, the DNA is TGTGCCAGCAGTCTCATGACAGCAACTAATGAAAAACTGTTTTTT.

V and J are TRBV11-2 and TRBJ2-7; 9 nucleotides match TRBD2. Germline V gene lookup returns CDR1 SGHAT and CDR2 FQNNGV. There are 15 residues in the CDR3. V shed 1 base and J 3 bases; nucleotides not matched to a gene: 4. The DNA for the CDR3 is TGTGCCAGCAGCTTAGCGAGTAGCGGGAGCTACGAGCAGTACTTC. Protein sequence: CASSLASSGSYEQYF. Full variable domain (rest looked up from reference TRBV11-2 and TRBJ2-7): EAGVAQSPRYKIIEKRQSVAFWCNPISGHATLYWYQQILGQGPKLLIQFQNNGVVDDSQLPKDRFSAERLKGVDSTLKIQPAKLEDSAVYLCASSLASSGSYEQYFGPGTRLTVT.

The rearrangement uses TRBV4-3 and TRBJ1-2; possible D gene TRBD1, 5 bases. Trimming pared 0 bases from V and 1 base from J, leaving 9 bases between. The CDR3 covers 15 residues. Germline CDR1 LGHNA, CDR2 YSLEER. The CDR3 reads CASSQDSGHNYGYTF. The DNA for the CDR3 is TGCGCCAGCAGCCAAGATTCAGGGCATAACTATGGCTACACCTTC.

The V and J genes are TRBV19 and TRBJ1-2; no reliable D call. Looked up from germline, CDR1 is LNHDA and CDR2 is SQIVND (reference sequence). The CDR3 covers 12 residues. V was shortened by 0 bases and J by 8 bases, with 7 bases between the two germline ends. CDR3 nucleotides: TGTGCCAGTAGTATAGAAGTCGGGGGCTACACCTTC. Translated: CASSIEVGGYTF.

The V gene is TRBV5-4, the J gene TRBJ1-1, with 8 bases aligning to TRBD1. V shed 4 bases, J shed 11 bases, and the junction held 13 bases outside the gene matches. Germline V gene data show CDR1 as SGHNT and CDR2 as YYREEE (reference sequence). This CDR3 region has 14 residues. CDR3 sequence reads: CASSRTETGEKAFF. In DNA form, the CDR3 reads TGTGCCAGCAGCCGAACAGAGACAGGGGAAAAGGCTTTCTTT.

The chain has TRBV6-5 and TRBJ1-2; 8 bases map to TRBD1. CDR1 is MNHEY and CDR2 is SVGAGI in the germline V gene. The J segment lost 5 bases and the V segment lost 5 bases, leaving 10 bases of the junction unmatched. The CDR3 is made up of 15 amino acids. The CDR3 DNA reads as TGTGCCAGCAGTACAAACAGGGGGTCGGGATATGGCTACACCTTC. Protein: CASSTNRGSGYGYTF.